The entry below describes one TCR beta chain. Antigen specificity is unknown. This record comes from a study of cytotoxic CD8 clonotypes in ibrutinib-treated CLL. The wider study: Patients attained about 25 partial and 2 complete responses; at median around 68 months, around 15 remained remitted while 12 progressed. Whole-study findings and limits: Baseline-level clonality went beyond age-matched healthy donors and moved in step with circulating CD8+ T-cell counts. Rising at ibrutinib response, clonality subsequently fell back toward baseline at progression.

Germline V CDR1 and CDR2: MGHRA, YSYEKL. This CDR3 spans 15 amino acids. The V and J ends lost 1 base and 6 bases respectively, with 13 bases between them. Target depth was 1 in 200,000 to 1 in 1 million T cells, about 10x per clonotype. The protocol was immunoSEQ multiplex PCR, while the TCRdb copy is restricted to in-frame clones and leaves out a portion. The data hold about 35,000 clones, with 60% to 80% observed a single time. The material was PBMCs, obtained at disease progression, from a patient treated with ibrutinib. The gene calls are TRBV4-1 and TRBJ1-5; TRBD1 might be the D (6 bases). The source is a human donor with chronic lymphocytic leukemia. The chain's CDR3 is CASSQVLQGRQPQHF. The CDR3 DNA reads TGCGCCAGCAGCCAAGTTTTACAGGGACGTCAGCCCCAGCATTTT.